The present TCR beta chain was sequenced within a study of cytomegalovirus exposure and HLA in healthy donors. The study's findings and limits: Some TCR beta chains (around 160 of them) were listed as cytomegalovirus-associated. Both high specificity and high sensitivity reportedly marked the classifier's diagnosis of cytomegalovirus status.

The CDR3 covers 12 residues. The germline V gene encodes CDR1 GTSNPN and CDR2 SVGIG (reference sequence). V lost 4 bases to trimming and J lost 2 bases, with 8 bases between them. Produced via immunoSEQ multiplex PCR; TCRdb's table is partial and in-frame only. Of about 250,000 clones listed, about 90% were seen once; the top ten hold around 12%. Notes on this clone: The antigen remains undetermined.

The clonotype comes from a man in his late teens or twenties in good health and CMV-seropositive. The chain carries TRBV30 and TRBJ1-1; no clear D gene. Specimen: PBMCs. The CDR3 is CAWKPQNTEAFF. The CDR3 coding sequence is TGTGCCTGGAAGCCACAAAACACTGAAGCTTTCTTT.